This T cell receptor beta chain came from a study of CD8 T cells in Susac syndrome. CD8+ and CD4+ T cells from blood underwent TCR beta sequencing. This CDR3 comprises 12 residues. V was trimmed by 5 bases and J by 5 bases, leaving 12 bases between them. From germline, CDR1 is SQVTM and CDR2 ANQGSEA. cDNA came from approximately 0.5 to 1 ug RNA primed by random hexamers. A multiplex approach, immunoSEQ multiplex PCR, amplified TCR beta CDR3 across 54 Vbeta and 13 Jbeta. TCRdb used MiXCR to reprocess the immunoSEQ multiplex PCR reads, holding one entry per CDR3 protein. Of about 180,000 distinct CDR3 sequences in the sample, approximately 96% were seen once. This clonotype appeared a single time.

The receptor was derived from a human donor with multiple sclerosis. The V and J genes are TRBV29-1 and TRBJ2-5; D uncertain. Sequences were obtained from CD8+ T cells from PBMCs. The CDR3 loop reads CSVCRVGETQYF. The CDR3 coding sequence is TGCAGCGTTTGTAGGGTAGGCGAGACCCAGTACTTC.